This is a list of T cell receptor beta chains from one sample in a study of cytomegalovirus exposure and HLA in healthy donors. Assay used: immunoSEQ multiplex PCR; TCRdb lists only in-frame clones, some missing. This repertoire shows around 220,000 clones, approximately 79% found once; its top ten account for roughly 0.22%. The sequenced sample consisted of PBMCs. These TCRs come from a girl aged 2-10 years in good health and CMV-seronegative. CDR3s include the opening cysteine and the closing phenylalanine or tryptophan. The D gene is left open where the match is weak. Rows may omit the clone size; those that give it use once, few, many or a size class.

cdr3_nt,cdr3_aa,j_call,d_call,cdr3_length,v_call,clone_size
TGTGCCAGTAGTCTGGGCGCCTACAATGAGCAGTTCTTC,CASSLGAYNEQFF,TRBJ2-1,-,13,TRBV19,-
TGTGCCAGCAGGAGGACAGGGAGTATGAACACTGAAGCTTTCTTT,CASRRTGSMNTEAFF,TRBJ1-1,TRBD1,15,TRBV2,-
TGTGCCAGCAGCTTGCACAGAGACACAGATACGCAGTATTTT,CASSLHRDTDTQYF,TRBJ2-3,-,14,TRBV5-4,-
TGTGCCAGCAGTGTTTGGCAGGAGACCCAGTACTTC,CASSVWQETQYF,TRBJ2-5,-,12,TRBV2,-
TGTGCCAGCTCACCACCACGACAGGGGTTCCATGAGACCCAGTACTTC,CASSPPRQGFHETQYF,TRBJ2-5,TRBD1,16,TRBV18,-
TGCGCCAGCAGTGACCCCGCTGGACTAGCGGGAGGCCTTTCAGAGACCCAGTACTTC,CASSDPAGLAGGLSETQYF,TRBJ2-5,TRBD2,19,TRBV10-1,-
TGCGCCAGCGGGGGAGCGGGGGCCTACAATGAGCAGTTCTTC,CASGGAGAYNEQFF,TRBJ2-1,TRBD2,14,TRBV5-1,few
TGTGCCAGCAGCAGTGGACAGACTTCGAATTCACCCCTCCACTTT,CASSSGQTSNSPLHF,TRBJ1-6,-,15,TRBV5-5,-
TGTGCCAGCAGCCTGCGACTAGCGGGGTTTACAGATACGCAGTATTTT,CASSLRLAGFTDTQYF,TRBJ2-3,TRBD2,16,TRBV2,-
TGTGCCAGCAGCTACAGGAGCAGGAATGAGCAGTTCTTC,CASSYRSRNEQFF,TRBJ2-1,-,13,TRBV2,-
TGCGCCAGCAGCTTCATAGAGAACACTGAAGCTTTCTTT,CASSFIENTEAFF,TRBJ1-1,-,13,TRBV5-1,-
TGTGCCAGCAGTACAGGGTTCCTAGCCAAAAACATTCAGTACTTC,CASSTGFLAKNIQYF,TRBJ2-4,-,15,TRBV27,-
TGTGCCAGCAGTTACCAAGGGACAGCTAACTATGGCTACACCTTC,CASSYQGTANYGYTF,TRBJ1-2,TRBD1,15,TRBV6-6,-
TGTGCCAGCAGCGCTGCTAGCACCGCTCCCAATGAGCAGTTCTTC,CASSAASTAPNEQFF,TRBJ2-1,-,15,TRBV13,-
TGCGCCAGCAGTCTAGGGGGACCCAACTCGAACTATGGCTACACCTTC,CASSLGGPNSNYGYTF,TRBJ1-2,-,16,TRBV10-2,-
TGTGCCAGCAGTTTATGGGCAGGGGACGGCTACACCTTC,CASSLWAGDGYTF,TRBJ1-2,-,13,TRBV27,-
TGTGCCCGGGACGGCGGGACAGGGGGCCTCACCGGGGAGCTGTTTTTT,CARDGGTGGLTGELFF,TRBJ2-2,TRBD1,16,TRBV30,once
TGTGCCTGGGGGCGGGAGTACGAGCAGTACTTC,CAWGREYEQYF,TRBJ2-7,TRBD2,11,TRBV30,-
TGCGCCAGCAGCCAAGATGTCACAGGTCGACTTTATCACCGGAACACTGAAGCTTTCTTT,CASSQDVTGRLYHRNTEAFF,TRBJ1-1,-,20,TRBV4-1,-
TGTGCCAGCAGTGAAACCGGGACTGGCAATTATGGCTACACCTTC,CASSETGTGNYGYTF,TRBJ1-2,-,15,TRBV6-4,-
TGTGCCAGCAGCCCCGGGTGGGGAGATCGAGAGACCCAGTACTTC,CASSPGWGDRETQYF,TRBJ2-5,-,15,TRBV5-8,-
TGTGCCAGCACCTTCAACACTGAAGCTTTCTTT,CASTFNTEAFF,TRBJ1-1,-,11,TRBV2,-
TGTGCCAGCAGCGGCAGGGGTCAATCCTACGAGCAGTACTTC,CASSGRGQSYEQYF,TRBJ2-7,-,14,TRBV11-2,-
TGTGCCAGTACCCCAGGGACGGGGGGGAATCAGCCCCAGCATTTT,CASTPGTGGNQPQHF,TRBJ1-5,-,15,TRBV19,few